Below are 19 T cell receptor beta chains sequenced from a single sample in a study of T cell changes during pregnancy in multiple sclerosis. Measured with immunoSEQ multiplex PCR; TCRdb has only the in-frame clones, and not every one. The profile shows approximately 100,000 clones, around 93% of them singletons. The sample was peripheral blood, taken before pregnancy. The receptors come from a female donor with multiple sclerosis, enrolled in a pregnancy study.

This chain connects TRBV11-2 to TRBJ2-7; 8 nucleotides agree with TRBD1. The ends lost 4 bases at V and 1 base at J; junction bases unmatched: 6. Germline V gene sequence: CDR1 SGHAT, CDR2 FQNNGV. CDR3 length: 15 amino acids. CDR3 DNA: TGTGCCAGCAGCTGGGGACAGGCCCCTTCCTACGAGCAGTACTTC. Translated, it gives CASSWGQAPSYEQYF.

J is TRBJ2-3 and V is TRBV7-9; D is possibly TRBD2 (6 bases). CDR3 length equals 15 residues. Trimming cost V 5 bases and J 4 bases, with 16 bases left between them. The germline CDR1 and CDR2 sequences are SEHNR and FQNEAQ (reference sequence). CDR3 in amino acids: CASSPFREDPDTQYF. The CDR3 nucleotides read TGTGCCAGCAGCCCCTTTAGGGAGGATCCAGATACGCAGTATTTT.

The chain carries TRBV7-9 and TRBJ2-3; 7 nucleotides align to TRBD1. The V and J ends lost 1 base and 3 bases, in that order; junction bases with no gene match: 4. Germline CDR1 reads SEHNR; CDR2 reads FQNEAQ (reference sequence). This CDR3 has 15 amino acids. CDR3 nucleotide sequence: TGTGCCAGCAGCTTAGGAGACAGGGAGACAGATACGCAGTATTTT. Its translation is CASSLGDRETDTQYF.

This chain uses TRBV5-1 with TRBJ2-3, with D hard to call. Germline V gene sequence: CDR1 SGHRS, CDR2 YFSETQ. The CDR3 length is 14 residues. Trimming pared 4 bases from V and 0 bases from J, leaving 9 bases between. The CDR3 coding sequence is TGCGCCAGCAGCGAACAGAGTAGCACAGATACGCAGTATTTT. This sequence encodes CASSEQSSTDTQYF.

The chain couples TRBV28 to TRBJ1-5, with TRBD1 identical over 12 bases. CDR3 length: 19 amino acids. Germline-derived CDR1 and CDR2 are MDHEN and SYDVKM. The ends lost 6 bases at V and 5 bases at J; junction bases unmatched: 17. The CDR3 region has the DNA TGTGCCAGCAGCTCACATGGGACCGGGACAGGGGGCCTTTATCAGCCCCAGCATTTT. Encoded protein: CASSSHGTGTGGLYQPQHF.

The CDR3 spells CASRDRVLYEQYF. Here the CDR3 DNA reads TGTGCCAGCCGGGACAGGGTTCTATACGAGCAGTACTTC. The chain uses TRBV6-1 and TRBJ2-7; TRBD1 matches at 9 bases. CDR3 length: 13 amino acids. Germline loops: CDR1 MNHNS, CDR2 SASEGT. V shed 8 bases, J shed 4 bases, and the junction held 6 bases outside the gene matches.

V gene TRBV6-5 combines with J gene TRBJ1-1; D possibly corresponds to TRBD1 (5 bases). Germline V gene data show CDR1 as MNHEY and CDR2 as SVGAGI. V was cut by 3 bases and J by 4 bases, with 9 bases left in between. CDR3 length: 13 amino acids. This CDR3 is CASSYHQGTEAFF. The DNA of the CDR3 is TGTGCCAGCAGTTATCACCAGGGCACTGAAGCTTTCTTT.

The CDR3 nucleotides are TGCAGCGGACTAGCGGGGCCCTACGAGCAGTACTTC. Translation: CSGLAGPYEQYF. The rearrangement uses TRBV29-1 and TRBJ2-7, with 11 bases that match TRBD2. The CDR3 has 12 amino acids. Trimming removed 7 bases from V and 2 bases from J; junction bases left unmatched: 1. Per the germline V gene, CDR1 is SQVTM and CDR2 is ANQGSEA.

The chain links TRBV11-3 to TRBJ1-1; tentatively, D is TRBD1 (5 bases). CDR3 size: 15 residues. V was trimmed by 3 bases and J by 5 bases, leaving 16 bases between them. CDR1 and CDR2 from the germline V gene are SGHNT and YENEEA. The CDR3 coding sequence is TGTGCCAGCAGCTTTGAGTCAGGGCTGGGAACTGAAGCTTTCTTT. Protein sequence: CASSFESGLGTEAFF. Full variable domain (remainder filled in from reference TRBV11-3 and TRBJ1-1): EAGVVQSPRYKIIEKKQPVAFWCNPISGHNTLYWYLQNLGQGPELLIRYENEEAVDDSQLPKDRFSAERLKGVDSTLKIQPAELGDSAVYLCASSFESGLGTEAFFGQGTRLTVV.

The genes are TRBV29-1 and TRBJ2-3, with D tentatively TRBD1 (6 bases). The CDR3 loop spans 14 amino acids. CDR1 SQVTM and CDR2 ANQGSEA come from the germline V gene. V shed 7 bases and J shed 1 base, with 15 bases lying between them. CDR3 bases: TGCAGCGGTCGCCGGGACACCCGCACAGATACGCAGTATTTT. It codes for CSGRRDTRTDTQYF.

The rearrangement joins TRBV25-1 to TRBJ2-5; TRBD2 might be the D (6 bases). The CDR3 spans 14 residues. V lost 4 bases, J lost 5 bases, and 14 bases lay in between. Germline assignment: CDR1 MGHDK and CDR2 SYGVNS. CDR3 nucleotide sequence: TGTGCCAGCAGTGCCGCCTCAGCGGGTGAGACCCAGTACTTC. The encoded protein is CASSAASAGETQYF.

The chain is built from TRBV30 and TRBJ1-1, with D maybe TRBD1 (5 bases). V was trimmed by 4 bases and J by 0 bases, leaving 6 bases between them. Germline assignment: CDR1 GTSNPN and CDR2 SVGIG (reference sequence). This CDR3 has 12 residues. The CDR3 DNA reads TGTGCCTGGACAGGGATGAACACTGAAGCTTTCTTT. It encodes CAWTGMNTEAFF.

The chain uses TRBV30 and TRBJ2-3, with D tentatively TRBD2 (5 bases). Per the germline V gene, CDR1 is GTSNPN and CDR2 is SVGIG (reference sequence). Trimming left V 3 bases short and J 7 bases short, with 17 bases between. The CDR3 loop spans 14 amino acids. For the CDR3, the DNA is TGTGCCTGGAGGGGGAGACTCGAGGTACATACGCAGTATTTT. Its protein is CAWRGRLEVHTQYF.

The chain combines TRBV10-1 with TRBJ2-3; 7 nucleotides align to TRBD1. The CDR3 is 15 residues long. Germline V gene lookup returns CDR1 WNHNN and CDR2 SYGVQD (reference sequence). V was pared by 8 bases and J by 0 bases, with 8 bases of the junction left unmatched. CDR3 in amino acids: CASADRESSTDTQYF. CDR3 DNA sequence: TGCGCCAGCGCCGACAGGGAATCTAGCACAGATACGCAGTATTTT.

The rearrangement links TRBV13 to TRBJ2-7; 9 bases align to TRBD1. V was pared by 5 bases and J by 2 bases, with 4 bases of the junction left unmatched. The germline CDR1 and CDR2 sequences are PRHDT and FYEKMQ (reference sequence). The CDR3 length is 14 residues. The CDR3 DNA is TGTGCCAGCAGCCCCGGACAGGGGCCCTACGAGCAGTACTTC. Its protein is CASSPGQGPYEQYF.

This sequence joins TRBV27 and TRBJ2-1; 8 nucleotides match TRBD1. The CDR3 has 15 amino acids. Trimming at V came to 5 bases and at J to 2 bases, leaving 5 bases not matched to a gene. Germline CDR1 reads MNHEY; CDR2 reads SMNVEV (reference sequence). The CDR3 spells CASSPRQGTYNEQFF. The CDR3 bases are TGTGCCAGCAGTCCCCGACAGGGGACCTACAATGAGCAGTTCTTC.

This chain joins TRBV4-1 and TRBJ1-6; the D gene is possibly TRBD1 (6 bases). The V end lost 8 bases, the J end lost 7 bases, and 27 bases lay between the germline ends. There are 18 residues in the CDR3. Per germline, CDR1 MGHRA and CDR2 YSYEKL. The CDR3 protein is CASHPTHNLDSLNSPLHF. In nucleotides, the CDR3 is TGCGCCAGCCACCCGACCCATAACCTGGACAGCCTAAATTCACCCCTCCACTTT.

The chain carries TRBV18 and TRBJ2-7; TRBD1 aligns across 9 bases. CDR1 and CDR2 (germline): KGHSH, LQKENI. The V gene end was trimmed by 3 bases and the J gene end by 4 bases; junction bases not matched to a gene: 10. The CDR3 extends over 16 amino acids. CDR3: CASSPQIDRGWYEQYF. CDR3 nucleotide sequence: TGTGCCAGCTCACCCCAAATTGACAGGGGGTGGTACGAGCAGTACTTC.

The chain carries TRBV5-6 and TRBJ2-3; TRBD1 aligns across 7 bases. CDR3 length equals 15 residues. Germline trimming cut 2 bases from V and 0 bases from J; bases unmatched to any gene: 3. Germline V gene lookup returns CDR1 SGHDT and CDR2 YYEEEE. CDR3 nucleotides: TGTGCCAGCAGCTTTCGACAGGGTAGCACAGATACGCAGTATTTT. Protein product: CASSFRQGSTDTQYF.